This paragraph covers one T cell receptor beta chain sequence. This clone appeared a single time. The antigen it recognizes is unknown. Qualities for individual bases were not recorded, and no much larger clone is one base off. The data are from a study of OX40 agonist ivuxolimab in advanced cancers. About the investigation overall: Ivuxolimab was an agonistic, fully human IgG2 monoclonal antibody directed against OX40 (CD134), a costimulatory receptor. The point of sequencing TCRbeta in the periphery was to test whether ivuxolimab changed TCR sequence diversity and drove clonal T-cell expansion. The dose-escalation cohort was about 86% male with a mean age of approximately 60 years, ranging from 23 to 79. Partial responses were achieved by three dose-escalation patients, of whom one had hepatocellular carcinoma and two had cutaneous melanoma. The paper describes the monotherapy dose-escalation part (N ≈ 51 patients) of the phase I trial of ivuxolimab. Intravenous ivuxolimab was administered to patients every 2 weeks at six dose levels: 0.01, 0.1, 0.3, 1.5, 3 and 10 mg/kg. Patients were allowed to have had prior anti-PD-1, anti-PD-L1 or anti-CTLA-4 therapy, and 40% of the dose-escalation patients had been treated with checkpoint inhibitors. Of the approximately 50 dose-escalation patients, hepatocellular carcinoma was present in roughly 19, melanoma in around 15, renal cell carcinoma in 9 and head and neck cancer in 9.

Findings and caveats that apply to the study as a whole: Which antigens the clonally expanded peripheral T cells were specific for was not determined. After ivuxolimab, expanded clones were on average more numerous among CD8+ T cells than among CD4+ T cells. In partial responders in the 0.1-3.0 mg/kg groups, normalized peripheral clonal expansion was found to be among the lowest, especially among CD8+ T cells. Low levels of normalized T-cell clonal expansion were also shown by some nonresponding patients. Clonal expansion of both CD4+ and CD8+ blood T cells was observed from baseline to week 6 at doses 0.1 to 3.0 mg/kg.

To sequence the TCRbeta CDR3 region, genomic DNA was isolated from the sorted cells. The immunoSEQ Assay was used to sequence the TCRbeta CDR3 regions. Here the immuneACCESS table is served through TCRdb, limited to in-frame sequences with V and J called. Missing clones are a known gap in these copies; in checked studies unresolved V genes cover under half, and the rest lacks a known reason. Within this sample are about 46,000 clones, with 65% to 85% of them counted one time only. Jointly, the top ten make up about 1.7% of the sample. The trial excluded patients who had a history of autoimmune disease or who were on systemic immunosuppression. Peripheral blood for TCR sequencing was drawn from every dose cohort at baseline, at cycle 4 day 1 and at cycle 7 day 1. The samples were drawn from a first-in-human, open-label, multicenter phase I dose-escalation trial of ivuxolimab. Adults with locally advanced or metastatic head and neck squamous cell, hepatocellular, melanoma or renal cell carcinoma were enrolled in the trial. Before TCR sequencing, CD4+ T cells and CD8+ T cells from peripheral blood were sorted into separate populations.

The CDR3, cysteine through phenylalanine, is 15 amino acids long. CDR3 DNA is the only sequence kept; it has 45 bases, read in frame from the first base. V is shortened by 5 bases, J by 4 bases, and the region joining them spans 15 bases. CDR1 and CDR2, looked up from the germline V gene, are SGHTA and FQGNSA. Recombination linked TRBV7-2 to TRBJ1-5; TRBD1 is a weak D gene call, 5 bases matching. Sequencing was performed on CD4+ or CD8+ T cells sorted from blood, taken in a trial of the OX40 agonist ivuxolimab. The TCR originated in an adult with an advanced solid tumor such as melanoma, head and neck, liver or kidney cancer. The CDR3 here reads CASSVLVGDNQPQHF. The nucleotide sequence reads TGTGCCAGCAGCGTCTTAGTGGGGGATAATCAGCCCCAGCATTTT.